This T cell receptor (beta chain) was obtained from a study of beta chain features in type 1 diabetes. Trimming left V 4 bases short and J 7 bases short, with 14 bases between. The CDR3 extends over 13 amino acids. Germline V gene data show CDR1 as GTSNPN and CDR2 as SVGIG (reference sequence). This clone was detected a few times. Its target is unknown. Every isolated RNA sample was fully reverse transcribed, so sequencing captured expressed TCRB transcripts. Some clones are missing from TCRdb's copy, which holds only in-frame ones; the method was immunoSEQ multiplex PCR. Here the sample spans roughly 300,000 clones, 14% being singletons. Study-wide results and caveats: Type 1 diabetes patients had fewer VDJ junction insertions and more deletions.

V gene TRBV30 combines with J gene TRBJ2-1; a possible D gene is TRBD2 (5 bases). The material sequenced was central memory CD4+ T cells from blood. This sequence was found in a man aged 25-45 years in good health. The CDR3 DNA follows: TGTGCCTGGACATTGGGCAGCGGAAATGAGCAGTTCTTC. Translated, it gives CAWTLGSGNEQFF.